These T cell receptor beta chains were read from a single sample in a study of identical twins. Each CDR3 protein gets one entry after TCRdb re-called the 5' RACE reads with MiXCR. The top ten hold 7.5% to 9.5% of the sample, which has around 370,000 distinct CDR3 sequences, 8.5% to 10% seen once. Material: naive T cells sorted from blood. These receptors were obtained from a woman between 45 and 65 years old in good health. CDR3s include the opening cysteine and the closing phenylalanine or tryptophan. Each record gives: J gene, clone size, D gene, V gene, CDR3 protein, CDR3 DNA. The D gene is left open where the match is weak. Clone size is not always given. Where it is, it says once, few, many or a class for expanded clones.

j_gene: TRBJ2-5
abundance: few
d_gene: TRBD2
v_gene: TRBV20-1
CDR3aa: CSARGSSGKKKETQYF
CDR3nt: TGCAGTGCTAGAGGGTCTAGCGGGAAGAAAAAAGAGACCCAGTACTTC

j_gene: TRBJ2-7
abundance: many
d_gene: TRBD2
v_gene: TRBV10-3
CDR3aa: CAISLTSGGPYEQYF
CDR3nt: TGTGCCATCAGTCTTACTAGCGGGGGACCCTACGAGCAGTACTTC

j_gene: TRBJ2-1
abundance: NA
d_gene: TRBD2
v_gene: TRBV15
CDR3aa: CATSRDLGTSGMNEQFF
CDR3nt: TGTGCCACCAGCAGAGATCTTGGGACTAGCGGGATGAATGAGCAGTTCTTC

j_gene: TRBJ2-3
abundance: NA
d_gene: TRBD1
v_gene: TRBV11-3
CDR3aa: CASSRGGGQGQDTQYF
CDR3nt: TGTGCCAGCAGCAGGGGGGGGGGACAGGGGCAAGATACGCAGTATTTT

j_gene: TRBJ1-1
abundance: NA
d_gene: NA
v_gene: TRBV27
CDR3aa: CASTVFSPRVEAFF
CDR3nt: TGTGCCAGCACCGTATTCTCGCCACGAGTCGAAGCTTTCTTT

j_gene: TRBJ1-1
abundance: many
d_gene: NA
v_gene: TRBV2
CDR3aa: CASSEAGRKNTEAFF
CDR3nt: TGTGCCAGCAGTGAAGCGGGGCGGAAGAACACTGAAGCTTTCTTT

j_gene: TRBJ2-1
abundance: NA
d_gene: NA
v_gene: TRBV24-1
CDR3aa: CATSWAGNEQFF
CDR3nt: TGTGCCACCAGTTGGGCCGGCAATGAGCAGTTCTTC

j_gene: TRBJ2-4
abundance: few
d_gene: NA
v_gene: TRBV11-3
CDR3aa: CASSSRTQNIQYF
CDR3nt: TGTGCCAGCAGCTCAAGGACTCAAAACATTCAGTACTTC

j_gene: TRBJ2-1
abundance: NA
d_gene: TRBD2
v_gene: TRBV9
CDR3aa: CASSEAGGRDNEQFF
CDR3nt: TGTGCCAGCAGCGAGGCGGGGGGGAGAGACAATGAGCAGTTCTTC

j_gene: TRBJ2-2
abundance: many
d_gene: NA
v_gene: TRBV27
CDR3aa: CASSPSGAGELFF
CDR3nt: TGTGCCAGCAGCCCCAGCGGCGCCGGGGAGCTGTTTTTT

j_gene: TRBJ2-5
abundance: NA
d_gene: TRBD1
v_gene: TRBV24-1
CDR3aa: CATSASGGVRETQYF
CDR3nt: TGTGCCACCAGTGCCTCAGGGGGAGTAAGGGAGACCCAGTACTTC

j_gene: TRBJ2-5
abundance: many
d_gene: TRBD1
v_gene: TRBV5-1
CDR3aa: CASGPGQGVTQYF
CDR3nt: TGCGCCAGCGGACCGGGACAGGGGGTCACCCAGTACTTC

j_gene: TRBJ1-5
abundance: many
d_gene: NA
v_gene: TRBV29-1
CDR3aa: CSARQAGQPQHF
CDR3nt: TGCAGCGCGAGACAGGCGGGTCAGCCCCAGCATTTT

j_gene: TRBJ2-5
abundance: few
d_gene: NA
v_gene: TRBV29-1
CDR3aa: CSGRDSPETQYF
CDR3nt: TGCAGCGGCCGGGACTCCCCGGAGACCCAGTACTTC

j_gene: TRBJ1-3
abundance: NA
d_gene: NA
v_gene: TRBV9
CDR3aa: CASSVSSVSGNTIYF
CDR3nt: TGTGCCAGCAGCGTGTCGTCAGTCTCTGGAAACACCATATATTTT

j_gene: TRBJ1-5
abundance: once
d_gene: NA
v_gene: TRBV6-1
CDR3aa: CASSEFPGSLKQPQHF
CDR3nt: TGTGCCAGCAGTGAATTCCCAGGGTCTTTAAAGCAGCCCCAGCATTTT

j_gene: TRBJ2-1
abundance: NA
d_gene: TRBD2
v_gene: TRBV12-3/TRBV12-4
CDR3aa: CASSQQGGLAANEQFF
CDR3nt: TGTGCCAGCAGCCAACAAGGGGGACTAGCGGCAAATGAGCAGTTCTTC

j_gene: TRBJ2-7
abundance: NA
d_gene: TRBD2
v_gene: TRBV5-1
CDR3aa: CASSELAGVEEQYF
CDR3nt: TGCGCCAGCAGCGAACTAGCGGGAGTGGAAGAGCAGTACTTC

j_gene: TRBJ2-1
abundance: few
d_gene: TRBD2
v_gene: TRBV3-1
CDR3aa: CASSQVRGSEGYEQFF
CDR3nt: TGTGCCAGCAGCCAAGTGCGCGGGAGCGAGGGATATGAGCAGTTCTTC

j_gene: TRBJ1-6
abundance: NA
d_gene: NA
v_gene: TRBV19
CDR3aa: CASQWERGGPNSPLHF
CDR3nt: TGTGCCAGCCAATGGGAGAGGGGGGGACCGAATTCACCCCTCCACTTT

j_gene: TRBJ2-5
abundance: few
d_gene: NA
v_gene: TRBV10-3
CDR3aa: CATETGLSTRQETQYF
CDR3nt: TGTGCCACCGAGACAGGACTCTCGACCCGACAAGAGACCCAGTACTTC

j_gene: TRBJ1-2
abundance: many
d_gene: NA
v_gene: TRBV5-1
CDR3aa: CASSSRSPSNYGYTF
CDR3nt: TGCGCCAGCAGCTCCCGAAGTCCATCTAACTATGGCTACACCTTC

j_gene: TRBJ2-2
abundance: many
d_gene: TRBD1
v_gene: TRBV19
CDR3aa: CASTLRTGMSTGELFF
CDR3nt: TGTGCCAGTACCCTCAGGACAGGGATGAGCACCGGGGAGCTGTTTTTT

j_gene: TRBJ2-7
abundance: few
d_gene: NA
v_gene: TRBV27
CDR3aa: CASSFLARPYEQYF
CDR3nt: TGTGCCAGCAGTTTCCTAGCGCGTCCCTACGAGCAGTACTTC

j_gene: TRBJ2-5
abundance: many
d_gene: NA
v_gene: TRBV29-1
CDR3aa: CSVDPGSETQYF
CDR3nt: TGCAGCGTTGACCCCGGGTCAGAGACCCAGTACTTC

j_gene: TRBJ2-2
abundance: NA
d_gene: TRBD2
v_gene: TRBV5-1
CDR3aa: CASSQSGGLAGVNTGELFF
CDR3nt: TGCGCCAGCAGCCAATCCGGAGGACTAGCGGGAGTAAACACCGGGGAGCTGTTTTTT

j_gene: TRBJ2-3
abundance: few
d_gene: NA
v_gene: TRBV5-6
CDR3aa: CASSSGQDTQYF
CDR3nt: TGTGCCAGCAGCTCCGGCCAGGATACGCAGTATTTT

j_gene: TRBJ2-5
abundance: many
d_gene: NA
v_gene: TRBV7-9
CDR3aa: CASSFDRGLEETQYF
CDR3nt: TGTGCCAGCAGCTTCGACAGAGGCCTCGAAGAGACCCAGTACTTC

j_gene: TRBJ2-3
abundance: NA
d_gene: TRBD1
v_gene: TRBV28
CDR3aa: CASSNRGGTDTQYF
CDR3nt: TGTGCCAGCAGTAACAGGGGGGGCACAGATACGCAGTATTTT

j_gene: TRBJ2-1
abundance: NA
d_gene: TRBD2
v_gene: TRBV3-1
CDR3aa: CASSQTGLAVSYNEQFF
CDR3nt: TGTGCCAGCAGCCAAACGGGACTAGCGGTCTCCTACAATGAGCAGTTCTTC

j_gene: TRBJ2-1
abundance: many
d_gene: TRBD2
v_gene: TRBV7-9
CDR3aa: CASSPGPAGGLGEQFF
CDR3nt: TGTGCCAGCAGCCCGGGTCCGGCGGGAGGTTTAGGTGAGCAGTTCTTC

j_gene: TRBJ2-6
abundance: NA
d_gene: TRBD1
v_gene: TRBV5-1
CDR3aa: CASSSRDRDVFSGANVLTF
CDR3nt: TGCGCCAGCAGCTCACGGGACAGGGACGTGTTCTCTGGGGCCAACGTCCTGACTTTC

j_gene: TRBJ2-1
abundance: few
d_gene: NA
v_gene: TRBV6-5
CDR3aa: CASSYRGSGENNEQFF
CDR3nt: TGTGCCAGCAGTTACCGGGGGTCGGGGGAGAACAATGAGCAGTTCTTC

j_gene: TRBJ2-3
abundance: few
d_gene: NA
v_gene: TRBV27
CDR3aa: CASSSLSSTDTQYF
CDR3nt: TGTGCCAGCAGTTCCCTGTCTAGCACAGATACGCAGTATTTT

j_gene: TRBJ2-7
abundance: NA
d_gene: TRBD2
v_gene: TRBV5-1
CDR3aa: CASSPDLAGAGEQYF
CDR3nt: TGCGCCAGCAGCCCCGATTTAGCGGGAGCAGGCGAGCAGTACTTC

j_gene: TRBJ2-3
abundance: NA
d_gene: TRBD1
v_gene: TRBV3-1
CDR3aa: CASSHGRGRVSDTQYF
CDR3nt: TGTGCCAGCAGCCACGGCAGGGGGAGAGTCTCAGATACGCAGTATTTT

j_gene: TRBJ1-4
abundance: few
d_gene: NA
v_gene: TRBV6-6
CDR3aa: CASTPTGRIEKLFF
CDR3nt: TGTGCCAGCACCCCGACAGGAAGAATTGAAAAACTGTTTTTT

j_gene: TRBJ2-3
abundance: many
d_gene: NA
v_gene: TRBV6-2/TRBV6-3
CDR3aa: CASSIRLRAQYF
CDR3nt: TGTGCCAGCAGTATTCGACTCAGGGCGCAGTATTTT

j_gene: TRBJ2-7
abundance: NA
d_gene: NA
v_gene: TRBV20-1
CDR3aa: CSALAAGSSYEQYF
CDR3nt: TGCAGTGCGCTGGCAGCCGGTTCCTCCTACGAGCAGTACTTC

j_gene: TRBJ1-1
abundance: few
d_gene: NA
v_gene: TRBV18
CDR3aa: CASSNEGSTTEAFF
CDR3nt: TGTGCCAGCTCAAATGAGGGGTCGACCACTGAAGCTTTCTTT

j_gene: TRBJ1-5
abundance: many
d_gene: TRBD1
v_gene: TRBV12-3/TRBV12-4
CDR3aa: CASSLVEGAIQPQHF
CDR3nt: TGTGCCAGCAGTTTGGTTGAGGGGGCGATTCAGCCCCAGCATTTT

j_gene: TRBJ1-1
abundance: few
d_gene: NA
v_gene: TRBV29-1
CDR3aa: CSARTNTEAFF
CDR3nt: TGCAGCGCACGGACGAACACTGAAGCTTTCTTT

j_gene: TRBJ1-6
abundance: many
d_gene: TRBD1
v_gene: TRBV28
CDR3aa: CASSPGGTGLRSPLHF
CDR3nt: TGTGCCAGCAGTCCGGGGGGGACAGGGTTGCGTTCACCCCTCCACTTT

j_gene: TRBJ2-6
abundance: many
d_gene: NA
v_gene: TRBV6-6
CDR3aa: CASSYSIRFSGANVLTF
CDR3nt: TGTGCCAGCAGTTACTCGATCAGATTCTCTGGGGCCAACGTCCTGACTTTC

j_gene: TRBJ1-4
abundance: NA
d_gene: NA
v_gene: TRBV12-3/TRBV12-4
CDR3aa: CASSQSGLEGKLFF
CDR3nt: TGTGCCAGCAGCCAGAGCGGACTTGAGGGAAAACTGTTTTTT

j_gene: TRBJ2-5
abundance: NA
d_gene: NA
v_gene: TRBV27
CDR3aa: CASFPEGPGQETQYF
CDR3nt: TGTGCCAGCTTCCCGGAGGGGCCAGGGCAAGAGACCCAGTACTTC

j_gene: TRBJ1-1
abundance: few
d_gene: TRBD1
v_gene: TRBV5-1
CDR3aa: CASSFQGGTEAFF
CDR3nt: TGCGCCAGCAGCTTCCAGGGGGGCACTGAAGCTTTCTTT

j_gene: TRBJ2-6
abundance: NA
d_gene: NA
v_gene: TRBV3-1
CDR3aa: CASSPIVASLSGANVLTF
CDR3nt: TGTGCCAGCAGCCCTATAGTAGCCTCTCTCTCTGGGGCCAACGTCCTGACTTTC

j_gene: TRBJ2-5
abundance: NA
d_gene: NA
v_gene: TRBV6-4
CDR3aa: CASSDIGGGRVKETQYF
CDR3nt: TGTGCCAGCAGTGATATTGGGGGCGGGAGAGTTAAAGAGACCCAGTACTTC

j_gene: TRBJ2-2
abundance: many
d_gene: NA
v_gene: TRBV24-1
CDR3aa: CATSDLEQGNTGELFF
CDR3nt: TGTGCCACCAGTGATTTGGAACAGGGGAACACCGGGGAGCTGTTTTTT

j_gene: TRBJ2-1
abundance: many
d_gene: TRBD2
v_gene: TRBV28
CDR3aa: CASNPWAGVNEQFF
CDR3nt: TGTGCCAGCAACCCGTGGGCGGGAGTGAATGAGCAGTTCTTC

j_gene: TRBJ2-7
abundance: few
d_gene: NA
v_gene: TRBV24-1
CDR3aa: CATASRGTYEQYF
CDR3nt: TGTGCCACCGCGAGCAGGGGCACCTACGAGCAGTACTTC

j_gene: TRBJ2-1
abundance: NA
d_gene: TRBD1
v_gene: TRBV10-3
CDR3aa: CAISEDRRGRDRGYNEQFF
CDR3nt: TGTGCCATCAGTGAAGACCGGAGGGGAAGGGACAGGGGCTACAATGAGCAGTTCTTC

j_gene: TRBJ1-3
abundance: few
d_gene: NA
v_gene: TRBV29-1
CDR3aa: CSVPGSGNTIYF
CDR3nt: TGCAGCGTCCCAGGGTCTGGAAACACCATATATTTT

j_gene: TRBJ1-2
abundance: NA
d_gene: NA
v_gene: TRBV5-6
CDR3aa: CASSLAQGDGYTF
CDR3nt: TGTGCCAGCAGCTTGGCCCAGGGCGATGGCTACACCTTC

j_gene: TRBJ2-1
abundance: few
d_gene: NA
v_gene: TRBV5-1
CDR3aa: CASSLSGDSSYNEQFF
CDR3nt: TGCGCCAGCAGCTTGTCAGGCGATAGCTCCTACAATGAGCAGTTCTTC